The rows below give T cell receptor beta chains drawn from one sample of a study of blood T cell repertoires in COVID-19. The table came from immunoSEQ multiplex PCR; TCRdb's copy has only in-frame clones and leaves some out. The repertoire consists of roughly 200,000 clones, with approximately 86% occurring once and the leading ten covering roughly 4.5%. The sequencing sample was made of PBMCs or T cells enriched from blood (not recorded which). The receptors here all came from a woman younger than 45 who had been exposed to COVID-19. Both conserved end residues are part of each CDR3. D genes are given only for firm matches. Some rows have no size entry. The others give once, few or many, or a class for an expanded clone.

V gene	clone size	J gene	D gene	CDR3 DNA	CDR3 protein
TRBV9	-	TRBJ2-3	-	TGTGCCAGCAGTGCGCCTAGGGGGAACACAGATACGCAGTATTTT	CASSAPRGNTDTQYF
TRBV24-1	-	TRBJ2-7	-	TGTGCCACCAGTGATTGGGGCAGACCTTACGAGCAGTACTTC	CATSDWGRPYEQYF
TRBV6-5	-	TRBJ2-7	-	TGTGCCAGCCGGGACAACTGGTCCTACGAGCAGTACTTC	CASRDNWSYEQYF
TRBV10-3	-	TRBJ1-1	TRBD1	TGTGCCATCAGTGCTGGGCCGACAGGGTTTACTGAAGCTTTCTTT	CAISAGPTGFTEAFF
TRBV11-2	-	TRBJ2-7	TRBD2	TGTGCCAGCAGCCCACGTGCGGGGGGCCCCTACGAGCAGTACTTC	CASSPRAGGPYEQYF
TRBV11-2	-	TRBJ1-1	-	TGTGCCAGCAGCTCGACGGGGAACACTGAAGCTTTCTTT	CASSSTGNTEAFF
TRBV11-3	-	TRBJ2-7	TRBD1	TGTGCCAGCAGCTTAGGTTGGGGACAGGGGCACTCCTACGAGCAGTACTTC	CASSLGWGQGHSYEQYF
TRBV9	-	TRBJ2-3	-	TGTGCCAGCAGCTCCCAACCGGTTGCGGATACGCAGTATTTT	CASSSQPVADTQYF
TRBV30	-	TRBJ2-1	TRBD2	TGTGCCTGGAGCATAACTACTAGCGGGGTCCTCAATGAGCAGTTCTTC	CAWSITTSGVLNEQFF
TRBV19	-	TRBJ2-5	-	TGTGCCAGTAGTAAAACTACAGGGTTTCTTGGAGAGACCCAGTACTTC	CASSKTTGFLGETQYF
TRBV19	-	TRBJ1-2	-	TGTGCCAGTAGAACCTCCGGTGGAGACTATGGCTACACCTTC	CASRTSGGDYGYTF
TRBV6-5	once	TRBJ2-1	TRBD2	TGTGCCAGCACGAGCGGGGGGGTTTACAATGAGCAGTTCTTC	CASTSGGVYNEQFF
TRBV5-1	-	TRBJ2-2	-	TGCGCCAGCAGCTTGGTGGAGGGTTTCGGAAACACCGGGGAGCTGTTTTTT	CASSLVEGFGNTGELFF
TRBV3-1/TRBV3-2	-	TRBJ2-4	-	TGTGCCAGCAGCCACCCGGGAGCGACCCGAAACATTCAGTACTTC	CASSHPGATRNIQYF
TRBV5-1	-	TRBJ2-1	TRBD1	TGCGCCAGCAGCCTATCCGGGACAGGGAACAATGAGCAGTTCTTC	CASSLSGTGNNEQFF
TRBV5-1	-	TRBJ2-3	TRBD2	TGCGCCAGCAGCTCCCGGACTAGCGGGGAAGATACGCAGTATTTT	CASSSRTSGEDTQYF
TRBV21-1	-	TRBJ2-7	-	TGTGCCCGCGAGGACAGGGATGAGCAGTACTTC	CAREDRDEQYF
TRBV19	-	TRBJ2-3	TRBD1	TGTGCCAGTAGTGGCAGGGGGCTAACAGATACGCAGTATTTT	CASSGRGLTDTQYF
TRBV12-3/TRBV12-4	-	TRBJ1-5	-	TGTGCCAGCAGTTTGGGGGGGGATCAGCCCCAGCATTTT	CASSLGGDQPQHF
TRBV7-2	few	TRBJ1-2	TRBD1	TGTGCCAGCACCGTTTCTAATGGACAGGGCGACGGCTACACCTTC	CASTVSNGQGDGYTF
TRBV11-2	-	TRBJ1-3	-	TGTGCCAGCAGCTTAGCCCCGGGACAAGCTGGAAACACCATATATTTT	CASSLAPGQAGNTIYF
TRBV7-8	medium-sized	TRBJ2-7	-	TGTGCCAGCAGCCAAAGCGGTTACGAGCAGTACTTC	CASSQSGYEQYF
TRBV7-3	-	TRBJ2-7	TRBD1	TGTGCCAGCAGCTTAGGACAGGGGACCTACGAGCAGTACTTC	CASSLGQGTYEQYF
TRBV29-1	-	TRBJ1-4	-	TGCAGCGTTGAGAGAGGTGGAAAACTGTTTTTT	CSVERGGKLFF
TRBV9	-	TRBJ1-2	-	TGTGCCAGCAGCGTAGTGGACACCTATGGCTACACCTTC	CASSVVDTYGYTF
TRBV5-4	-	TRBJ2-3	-	TGTGCCAGCAGCTCTTCACAGGGTCCCACAGATACGCAGTATTTT	CASSSSQGPTDTQYF
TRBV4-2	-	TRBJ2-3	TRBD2	TGTGCCAGCAGCCAAGGGTCCCTGAGCGGGGGGGCGACAGATACGCAGTATTTT	CASSQGSLSGGATDTQYF
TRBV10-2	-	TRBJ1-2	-	TGCGCCAGCAGTGATTTCCCGGAGTCCTATGGCTACACCTTC	CASSDFPESYGYTF
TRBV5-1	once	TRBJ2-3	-	TGCGCCAGCATGCAGGGTCTTTCCACAGATACGCAGTATTTT	CASMQGLSTDTQYF
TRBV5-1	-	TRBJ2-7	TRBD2	TGCGCCAGCAGCTTGGTACTAGCGGGGGGCTACGAGCAGTACTTC	CASSLVLAGGYEQYF
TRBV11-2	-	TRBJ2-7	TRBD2	TGTGCCAGCAGACCCCGGGTAGCGGGGAACTACGAGCAGTACTTC	CASRPRVAGNYEQYF
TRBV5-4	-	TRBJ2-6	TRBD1	TGTGCCAGCAGGGGACAGCGGACCTCTGGGGCCAACGTCCTGACTTTC	CASRGQRTSGANVLTF
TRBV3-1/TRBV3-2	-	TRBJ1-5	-	TGTGCCAGCAGCGACGAGGGTCAGCCCCAGCATTTT	CASSDEGQPQHF
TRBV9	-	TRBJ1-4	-	TGTGCCAGCAGCGGATCAGGTGCAACTAATGAAAAACTGTTTTTT	CASSGSGATNEKLFF
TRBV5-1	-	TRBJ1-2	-	TGCGCCAGCAGCTTGGGGCCCGTGGCCGACTATGGCTACACCTTC	CASSLGPVADYGYTF
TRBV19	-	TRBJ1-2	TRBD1	TGTGCCAGTAGTACAAGACAGGGCAACTATGGCTACACCTTC	CASSTRQGNYGYTF
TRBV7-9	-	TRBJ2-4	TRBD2	TGTGCCAGCAGCTCAAATCCAGCCCTTTTAGCGGGGGAAAACATTCAGTACTTC	CASSSNPALLAGENIQYF
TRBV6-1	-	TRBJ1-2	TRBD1	TGTGCCAGCAGTGACGGCAGGGGGCGAGGTAACTATGGCTACACCTTC	CASSDGRGRGNYGYTF
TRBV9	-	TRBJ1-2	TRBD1	TGTGCCAGCAGCGGACAGGGGATTTATGGCTACACCTTC	CASSGQGIYGYTF
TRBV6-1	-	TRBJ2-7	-	TGTGCCAGCAGTGAGGTCAGACTTTGGCCCTACGAGCAGTACTTC	CASSEVRLWPYEQYF
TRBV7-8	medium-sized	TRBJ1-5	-	TGTGCCAGCAGCTTAATGGGGACTTATAGCAATCAGCCCCAGCATTTT	CASSLMGTYSNQPQHF
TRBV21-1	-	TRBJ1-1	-	TGTGCCAGGGTTTTCGGGACAGTTCTTTCTGAAGCTTTCTTT	CARVFGTVLSEAFF
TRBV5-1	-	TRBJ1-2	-	TGCGCCAGCAGCTTGGCAGGGTTGGGCTATGGCTACACCTTC	CASSLAGLGYGYTF